Listed below are T cell receptor beta chains from one sample, sequenced in a study of blood T cell repertoires in COVID-19. TCRdb's table, derived via immunoSEQ multiplex PCR, lists solely in-frame clones and lacks some. This table has roughly 260,000 clones, 91% appearing once. Material: PBMCs or T cells enriched from blood (not recorded which). Source of these receptors: a human donor in a cohort exposed to, infected with or recovered from COVID-19 (not recorded which). The donor label of this sample is uncertain. CDR3s include the opening cysteine and the closing phenylalanine or tryptophan. Each record gives: D gene, clone size, J gene, V gene, CDR3 protein, CDR3 DNA. D genes are given only for firm matches. Size is stated for part of the rows, as once, few or many counts, or as a class when the clone is expanded.

TRBD2,NA,TRBJ2-7,TRBV7-2,CASSSDGGGTSYEQYF,TGTGCCAGCAGCTCCGATGGGGGGGGAACCTCCTACGAGCAGTACTTC
NA,once,TRBJ2-7,TRBV7-8,CASSPLSQDEQYF,TGTGCCAGCAGCCCTCTATCCCAGGACGAGCAGTACTTC
NA,NA,TRBJ1-4,TRBV11-2,CASSFDRINEKLFF,TGTGCCAGCAGCTTTGACAGGATTAATGAAAAACTGTTTTTT
NA,NA,TRBJ2-2,TRBV19,CASSFWGGAGELFF,TGTGCCAGTAGCTTTTGGGGCGGTGCCGGGGAGCTGTTTTTT
TRBD1,NA,TRBJ1-5,TRBV5-8,CASSWGTASNQPQHF,TGTGCCAGCAGCTGGGGGACAGCTAGCAATCAGCCCCAGCATTTT
NA,once,TRBJ2-3,TRBV11-3,CASSLGQGGTDTQYF,TGTGCCAGCAGCTTAGGGCAGGGGGGTACAGATACGCAGTATTTT
TRBD1,NA,TRBJ2-1,TRBV6-2/TRBV6-3,CASSYSMLQGVQFF,TGTGCCAGCAGTTACTCGATGTTACAGGGGGTCCAGTTCTTC
TRBD1,NA,TRBJ2-5,TRBV5-1,CASRGQERTGVETQYF,TGCGCCAGCAGGGGACAGGAGAGGACAGGGGTAGAGACCCAGTACTTC
NA,NA,TRBJ1-1,TRBV7-2,CASSVRQYTEAFF,TGTGCCAGCAGCGTAAGACAGTACACTGAAGCTTTCTTT
NA,NA,TRBJ1-4,TRBV27,CASSFNGGNEKLFF,TGTGCCAGCAGTTTTAACGGCGGGAATGAAAAACTGTTTTTT
TRBD1,NA,TRBJ2-7,TRBV5-1,CASSLGTGTYEQYF,TGCGCCAGCAGCTTGGGGACAGGAACCTACGAGCAGTACTTC
NA,NA,TRBJ1-2,TRBV19,CASSDTGHHGYGYTF,TGTGCCAGTAGTGACACAGGGCATCATGGCTATGGCTACACCTTC
NA,NA,TRBJ1-3,TRBV7-6,CASSLGGGTVSGNTIYF,TGTGCCAGCAGCTTAGGGGGGGGGACGGTCTCTGGAAACACCATATATTTT
NA,NA,TRBJ2-7,TRBV7-2,CASSLLMFGNEQYF,TGTGCCAGCAGCTTACTTATGTTCGGGAACGAGCAGTACTTC
TRBD1,NA,TRBJ1-1,TRBV24-1,CATSDPSTGGTEAFF,TGTGCCACCAGTGACCCTTCGACAGGGGGCACTGAAGCTTTCTTT
NA,NA,TRBJ1-3,TRBV10-3,CAISESGGFSGNTIYF,TGTGCCATCAGTGAGTCGGGGGGGTTCTCTGGAAACACCATATATTTT
NA,NA,TRBJ2-3,TRBV30,CAWTRTASTDTQYF,TGTGCCTGGACCCGGACAGCCAGCACAGATACGCAGTATTTT
NA,NA,TRBJ2-5,TRBV19,CASSMSALVEETQYF,TGTGCCAGTAGTATGTCAGCCCTAGTTGAAGAGACCCAGTACTTC
NA,NA,TRBJ2-2,TRBV7-8,CASSLVDSRHTGELFF,TGTGCCAGCAGCTTAGTAGACAGTAGGCACACCGGGGAGCTGTTTTTT
TRBD1,NA,TRBJ1-2,TRBV5-1,CASSRIRDRGFKRYGYTF,TGCGCCAGCAGCCGAATCCGGGACAGGGGGTTTAAGAGATATGGCTACACCTTC
NA,NA,TRBJ1-1,TRBV5-1,CASSWALMNTEAFF,TGCGCCAGCAGCTGGGCCCTAATGAACACTGAAGCTTTCTTT
TRBD1,NA,TRBJ1-1,TRBV6-5,CASRPLDRDTEAFF,TGTGCCAGCAGACCCCTCGACAGGGACACTGAAGCTTTCTTT
TRBD1,NA,TRBJ2-3,TRBV5-1,CASSEAGTGVSDTQYF,TGCGCCAGCAGCGAGGCGGGGACAGGGGTATCAGATACGCAGTATTTT
NA,NA,TRBJ2-4,TRBV27,CASSVVAITLKNIQYF,TGTGCCAGCAGTGTCGTAGCAATAACTCTCAAAAACATTCAGTACTTC
NA,once,TRBJ1-2,TRBV6-5,CASGQGRGYTF,TGTGCCAGCGGCCAGGGTCGGGGCTACACCTTC
TRBD1,NA,TRBJ2-3,TRBV4-3,CASSQDRDRGSDTQYF,TGCGCCAGCAGCCAAGATCGGGACAGAGGGTCAGATACGCAGTATTTT
NA,once,TRBJ1-2,TRBV6-5,CASSKSFQGLYGYTF,TGTGCCAGCAGCAAGAGTTTCCAGGGGCTTTATGGCTACACCTTC
TRBD2,NA,TRBJ2-3,TRBV5-4,CASTTGGTRTDTQYF,TGTGCCAGCACAACGGGGGGGACTCGCACAGATACGCAGTATTTT
TRBD1,NA,TRBJ2-7,TRBV30,CACRPGQGSYEQYF,TGTGCCTGTCGACCGGGACAGGGCTCCTACGAGCAGTACTTC
TRBD1,NA,TRBJ1-1,TRBV5-1,CASSRDSENTEAFF,TGCGCCAGCAGCCGGGACAGTGAGAACACTGAAGCTTTCTTT
NA,NA,TRBJ2-7,TRBV29-1,CSVEGGQSYEQYF,TGCAGCGTTGAGGGGGGACAGTCATACGAGCAGTACTTC
TRBD2,NA,TRBJ2-3,TRBV2,CASRGWGLAGTDTQYF,TGTGCCAGCAGGGGGTGGGGGCTAGCGGGTACAGATACGCAGTATTTT
TRBD1,NA,TRBJ1-1,TRBV19,CASYRGAMNTEAFF,TGTGCCAGTTACAGGGGGGCTATGAACACTGAAGCTTTCTTT
TRBD1,NA,TRBJ2-7,TRBV12-5,CASGLGGGNEQYF,TGTGCTAGTGGTTTGGGAGGGGGCAACGAGCAGTACTTC
NA,NA,TRBJ1-1,TRBV19,CVPEAWTEAFF,TGTGTCCCGGAGGCTTGGACTGAAGCTTTCTTT
NA,NA,TRBJ2-4,TRBV12-2,CASRSFGLAGLSKNIQYF,TGTGCAAGTCGCTCTTTCGGACTAGCGGGCTTATCCAAAAACATTCAGTACTTC
TRBD1,NA,TRBJ2-3,TRBV3-1/TRBV3-2,CASSPRQGAGATQYF,TGTGCCAGCAGCCCACGACAGGGTGCGGGTGCCACGCAGTATTTT
TRBD2,NA,TRBJ2-2,TRBV3-1/TRBV3-2,CASSQGLAGTGELFF,TGTGCCAGCAGCCAGGGACTAGCGGGTACCGGGGAGCTGTTTTTT
TRBD1,NA,TRBJ1-1,TRBV7-9,CASSLGVLGQGALGLEAFF,TGTGCCAGCAGCTTAGGGGTCCTGGGACAGGGGGCCCTGGGTCTTGAAGCTTTCTTT
TRBD2,NA,TRBJ2-7,TRBV7-2,CASSLVPSGVNEQYF,TGTGCCAGCAGCTTAGTACCTAGCGGGGTGAACGAGCAGTACTTC
TRBD1,NA,TRBJ1-4,TRBV5-1,CASSSDPGQGNEKLFF,TGCGCCAGCAGCAGCGATCCGGGACAGGGTAATGAAAAACTGTTTTTT
TRBD1,NA,TRBJ1-2,TRBV19,CASNEEGGFYGYTF,TGTGCCAGTAACGAGGAAGGGGGCTTCTATGGCTACACCTTC
NA,NA,TRBJ1-4,TRBV3-1/TRBV3-2,CASSLKGGDEKLFF,TGTGCCAGCAGCCTCAAAGGAGGGGATGAAAAACTGTTTTTT
NA,NA,TRBJ1-1,TRBV19,CASSKNPEGNTEAFF,TGTGCCAGTAGTAAGAACCCCGAGGGGAACACTGAAGCTTTCTTT
NA,NA,TRBJ2-1,TRBV10-3,CAIRDNYNEQFF,TGTGCCATCAGGGACAATTACAATGAGCAGTTCTTC
TRBD1,NA,TRBJ1-5,TRBV6-5,CASSYSDRVSNQPQHF,TGTGCCAGCAGTTACTCGGACAGGGTGAGCAATCAGCCCCAGCATTTT
TRBD1,NA,TRBJ1-1,TRBV7-2,CASSRRTGNAVEAFF,TGTGCCAGCAGCCGTAGGACAGGTAACGCGGTTGAAGCTTTCTTT
NA,NA,TRBJ1-5,TRBV30,CAWSVGGNQPQHF,TGTGCCTGGAGTGTCGGAGGCAATCAGCCCCAGCATTTT
TRBD1,NA,TRBJ2-5,TRBV19,CASSTQSTGTRQTQYF,TGTGCCAGTAGTACCCAATCGACAGGGACGAGGCAGACCCAGTACTTC
TRBD1,NA,TRBJ1-6,TRBV9,CASSGQGAGSPLHF,TGTGCCAGCAGCGGACAGGGGGCTGGTTCACCCCTCCACTTT
TRBD1,NA,TRBJ1-1,TRBV3-1/TRBV3-2,CASSQDQGESEGTEAFF,TGTGCCAGCAGCCAAGACCAGGGGGAAAGTGAGGGCACTGAAGCTTTCTTT
NA,once,TRBJ1-2,TRBV7-3,CASSLIKREIPYGYTF,TGTGCCAGCAGCTTAATAAAGAGGGAAATCCCTTATGGCTACACCTTC